These 7 T cell receptor beta chains were sequenced from one sample in a study of CD8 T cells in Susac syndrome. When the RNA was reverse transcribed, random hexamers were used with an input of 0.5 to 1 ug. Via MiXCR, TCRdb re-called the immunoSEQ multiplex PCR reads, giving one row per CDR3 protein. There are tens of thousands of distinct CDR3 sequences in the sample; approximately 94% occur only once, and 0.26% lies in the top ten. Material: CD8+ T cells from PBMCs. The source of these receptors is a human donor in good health.

The rearrangement joins TRBV2 to TRBJ2-1; TRBD2 matches 9 bases. Germline V gene data show CDR1 as SNHLY and CDR2 as FYNNEI. There are 16 residues in the CDR3. The trim removed 6 bases at V and 4 bases at J, leaving 10 bases unmatched. CDR3 DNA sequence: TGTGCCAGCAGCGGGCTAGCGGGACTAGTTTACAATGAGCAGTTCTTC. It codes for CASSGLAGLVYNEQFF.

V and J are TRBV6-5 and TRBJ2-2; the D is unclear. The CDR3 has 15 amino acids. Deletions cut 0 bases from V and 1 base from J, with 6 bases between. CDR1 is MNHEY, CDR2 SVGAGI, per germline. The CDR3, as DNA: TGTGCCAGCAGTTACTCGTCCGGGAACACCGGGGAGCTGTTTTTT. It codes for CASSYSSGNTGELFF.

The chain links TRBV5-1 to TRBJ1-2, with 7 bases fitting TRBD1. V lost 1 base and J lost 4; bases outside the gene matches: 16. CDR1 is SGHRS, CDR2 YFSETQ, per germline. The CDR3 is made up of 18 amino acids. In DNA form, the CDR3 reads TGCGCCAGCAGCTTGCAACCTGCCGAGGGGGCTTTCGGCTATGGCTACACCTTC. Translating gives CASSLQPAEGAFGYGYTF.

J is TRBJ1-5 and V is TRBV12-3 or TRBV12-4; TRBD1 matches 7 bases. CDR3 length equals 16 residues. The junction had 12 bases not matched to a gene; V was cut back by 4 bases and J by 6 bases. Written as DNA, the CDR3 is TGTGCCAGCAGTTCTCGCGACGACAGGGCGGGTCAGCCCCAGCATTTT. Its protein product is CASSSRDDRAGQPQHF.

The chain recombines TRBV6-5 with TRBJ2-1; TRBD2 aligns across 12 bases. The CDR3 has 19 amino acids. The V and J ends lost 0 bases and 5 bases, in that order; junction bases with no gene match: 11. Per the germline V gene, CDR1 is MNHEY and CDR2 is SVGAGI. The CDR3 sequence: CASSYSIPASGRADNEQFF. CDR3 DNA: TGTGCCAGCAGTTACTCGATTCCGGCTAGCGGGAGGGCGGACAATGAGCAGTTCTTC.

The chain is built from TRBV24-1 and TRBJ2-3; 7 nucleotides match TRBD2. V trimming: 3 bases; J trimming: 3 bases; junction bases outside the gene matches: 8. Germline CDR1 is KGHDR and CDR2 is SFDVKD. CDR3 length: 16 amino acids. CDR3 DNA sequence: TGTGCCACCAGTGATCCGAAGCGGGAACAAACAGATACGCAGTATTTT. Translated: CATSDPKREQTDTQYF.

The chain links TRBV2 to TRBJ2-2, with a tentative D call TRBD2 (5 bases). Trimming stripped 3 bases from V and 3 bases from J, with 8 bases between. The CDR3 totals 14 residues. CDR1 and CDR2 (germline): SNHLY, FYNNEI. The CDR3 coding sequence is TGTGCCAGCAGTGAGAGGGCATACACCGGGGAGCTGTTTTTT. It codes for CASSERAYTGELFF.